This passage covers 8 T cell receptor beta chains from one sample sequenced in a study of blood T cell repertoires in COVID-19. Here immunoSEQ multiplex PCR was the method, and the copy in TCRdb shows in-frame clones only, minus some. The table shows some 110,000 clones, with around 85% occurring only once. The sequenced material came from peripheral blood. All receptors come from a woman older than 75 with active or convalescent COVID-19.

As DNA, the CDR3 is TGTGCCACCGCGGAGAGGCTCTCGAACACCGGGGAGCTGTTTTTT. The encoded protein is CATAERLSNTGELFF. V usage is TRBV6-5 and J usage is TRBJ2-2, with D hard to call. V was trimmed by 10 bases and J by 0 bases, leaving 15 bases between them. CDR1 MNHEY and CDR2 SVGAGI come from the germline V gene. The CDR3 runs to 15 residues.

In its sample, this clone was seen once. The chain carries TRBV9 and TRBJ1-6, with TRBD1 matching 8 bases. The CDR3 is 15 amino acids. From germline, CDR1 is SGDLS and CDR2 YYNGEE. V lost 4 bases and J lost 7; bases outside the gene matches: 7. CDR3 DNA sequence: TGTGCCAGCAGCTCTCAACAGGGGGGAAATTCACCCCTCCACTTT. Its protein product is CASSSQQGGNSPLHF.

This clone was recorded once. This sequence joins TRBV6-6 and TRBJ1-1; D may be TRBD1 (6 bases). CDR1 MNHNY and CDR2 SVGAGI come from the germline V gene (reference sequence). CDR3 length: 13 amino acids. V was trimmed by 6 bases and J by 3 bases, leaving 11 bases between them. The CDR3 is CASRTGHDTEAFF. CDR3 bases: TGTGCCAGCAGAACAGGGCATGACACTGAAGCTTTCTTT.

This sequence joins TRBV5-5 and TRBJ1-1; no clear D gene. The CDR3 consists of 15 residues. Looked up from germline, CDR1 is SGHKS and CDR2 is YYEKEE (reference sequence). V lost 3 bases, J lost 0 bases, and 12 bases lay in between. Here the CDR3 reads CASSWQTSLNTEAFF. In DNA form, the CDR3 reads TGTGCCAGCAGCTGGCAGACAAGTCTGAACACTGAAGCTTTCTTT.

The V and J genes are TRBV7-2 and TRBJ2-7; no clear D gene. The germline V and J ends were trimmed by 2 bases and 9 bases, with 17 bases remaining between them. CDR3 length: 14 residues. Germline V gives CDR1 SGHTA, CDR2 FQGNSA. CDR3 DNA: TGTGCCAGCAGCTTAAACCCCCAGTACGCACGGCAGTACTTC. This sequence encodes CASSLNPQYARQYF.

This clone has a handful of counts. The CDR3 here is CASSPHGTGNTIYF. CDR3 nucleotide sequence: TGTGCCAGCAGTCCCCATGGGACAGGGAACACCATATATTTT. The chain joins TRBV6-5 to TRBJ1-3, with 9 bases that match TRBD1. This CDR3 has 14 amino acids. Per the germline V gene, CDR1 is MNHEY and CDR2 is SVGAGI. V was clipped by 5 bases and J by 7 bases; unmatched bases: 6.

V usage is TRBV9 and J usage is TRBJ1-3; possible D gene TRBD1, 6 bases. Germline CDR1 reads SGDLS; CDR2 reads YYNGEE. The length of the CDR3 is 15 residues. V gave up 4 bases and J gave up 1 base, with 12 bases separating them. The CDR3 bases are TGTGCCAGCAGCCTAACTACAGGGTCTGGAAACACCATATATTTT. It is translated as CASSLTTGSGNTIYF.

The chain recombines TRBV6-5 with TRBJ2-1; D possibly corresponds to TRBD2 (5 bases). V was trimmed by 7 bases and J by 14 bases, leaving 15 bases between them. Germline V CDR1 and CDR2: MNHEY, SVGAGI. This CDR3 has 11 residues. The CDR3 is CASTTGFQEFF. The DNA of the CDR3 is TGTGCCAGCACCACGGGGTTTCAGGAGTTCTTC.